Listed here is a single T cell receptor beta chain. The antigen remains undetermined. The CDR3 is made up of 13 amino acids. The ends were cut back, 5 bases at V and 5 bases at J, with 11 bases in the middle. CDR1 is SGDLS and CDR2 is YYNGEE in the germline V gene. Method: immunoSEQ multiplex PCR; TCRdb's copy keeps in-frame clones and lacks some. The top ten clones hold about 25% of a sample with about 94,000 clones, roughly 80% of them seen once. This entry belongs to a study of radiotherapy plus CTLA-4 blockade in lung cancer. Whole-study results and caveats: An expansion of tumor-derived TCR clones occurred in blood after radiotherapy plus ipilimumab.

This specimen was peripheral blood, taken from a patient treated with radiotherapy plus ipilimumab. This receptor was taken from a human donor with non-small cell lung cancer that progressed on radiotherapy plus ipilimumab. The chain joins TRBV9 to TRBJ2-1; no clear D. This CDR3 reads CASREILDNEQFF. The CDR3 nucleotides are TGTGCCAGCAGGGAAATTCTAGACAATGAGCAGTTCTTC.